This T cell receptor beta chain is from a study of cytotoxic CD8 clonotypes in ibrutinib-treated CLL. With sequencing, the targeted depth ranged from 1 in 200,000 to 1 in 1 million T cells. The repertoire was sequenced with immunoSEQ multiplex PCR; TCRdb's copy has only in-frame clones and lacks some. This sample has roughly 130,000 clones, with 79% found just once. This clone was observed once. The CDR3 sequence is 17 residues long. Trimming cost V 0 bases and J 4 bases; bases outside gene matches: 7. Germline-derived CDR1 and CDR2 are SNHLY and FYNNEI. The clonotype comes from a human donor with chronic lymphocytic leukemia. Sequencing was performed on PBMCs, taken after 12 months of ibrutinib treatment. The chain has TRBV2 and TRBJ2-1; TRBD2 matches at 9 bases. The CDR3 sequence is CASSEAWGTSPYNEQFF. As DNA, the CDR3 is TGTGCCAGCAGTGAAGCATGGGGGACTAGCCCTTACAATGAGCAGTTCTTC.